This T cell receptor (beta chain) was sequenced during a study of Graves' ophthalmopathy and Graves' hyperthyroidism. Points from the study as a whole: Blood repertoires reportedly contained most expanded thyroid clonotypes above 0.001 frequency. The model predicted progression of ophthalmopathy with a sensitivity of roughly 66%, and its specificity was 72% to 80%.

Notes on this clonotype: Its antigen remains unknown.

The V end lost 0 bases, the J end lost 0 bases, and 15 bases lay between the germline ends. Germline CDR1 SGHAT, CDR2 FQNNGV. The CDR3 consists of 17 residues. TCR beta CDR3 amplification used RNA transcripts. RT-PCR with HTBI primers came first, then second-round multiplex PCR. MiXCR, applied by TCRdb to the multiplex PCR reads, yields one record per CDR3 protein. The data show some 250,000 distinct CDR3 sequences, with around 42% seen just once and about 45% held by the top ten. Certain patients, namely those with other autoimmune diseases, uncontrolled infections, pregnancy or lactation, were excluded.

The clonotype comes from an adult man with Graves' ophthalmopathy. The genes are TRBV11-2 and TRBJ2-7; D is undetermined. Sequencing used peripheral blood. DNA of the CDR3: TGTGCCAGCAGCTTAGATCGACTCCTTCTGAGCTCCTACGAGCAGTACTTC. This encodes CASSLDRLLLSSYEQYF.